Listed below are T cell receptor beta chains from one sample, sequenced in a study of blood T cell repertoires in COVID-19. Using immunoSEQ multiplex PCR, the repertoire was profiled, and TCRdb retains in-frame clones only, with some absent. Seen here are about 140,000 clones, around 86% observed once, and the top ten hold less than 5%. The material sequenced was peripheral blood. The source is a woman aged 80 or over with acute or convalescent COVID-19. Each CDR3 is given with its conserved first and last residue. The D gene is left open where the match is weak. A clone size is listed for some rows: how often the clone was seen (once, few, many), or a class if it is expanded.

abundance	d_gene	v_gene	j_gene	CDR3aa	CDR3nt
.	TRBD1	TRBV18	TRBJ1-5	CASSPPSTGYSNQPQHF	TGTGCCAGCTCACCACCCTCGACAGGGTATAGCAATCAGCCCCAGCATTTT
.	.	TRBV18	TRBJ1-2	CASSPQGPGAGGYTF	TGTGCCAGCTCACCCCAAGGTCCAGGGGCTGGTGGCTACACCTTC
.	TRBD1	TRBV28	TRBJ1-2	CASSSTGTGERYGYTF	TGTGCCAGCAGTTCAACCGGGACAGGGGAACGTTATGGCTACACCTTC
once	.	TRBV5-1	TRBJ1-1	CASSLAKNTEAFF	TGCGCCAGCAGCTTGGCCAAGAACACTGAAGCTTTCTTT
.	.	TRBV6-1	TRBJ2-1	CASSEEEPVYNEQFF	TGTGCCAGCAGTGAAGAGGAGCCTGTCTACAATGAGCAGTTCTTC
.	.	TRBV7-3	TRBJ1-2	CASSPDRDYGYTF	TGTGCCAGCAGCCCAGACAGAGACTATGGCTACACCTTC
.	.	TRBV5-1	TRBJ1-2	CASSLAEGWGYTF	TGCGCCAGCAGCTTGGCCGAGGGCTGGGGCTACACCTTC
.	.	TRBV5-4	TRBJ1-1	CASSRAGQKNTEAFF	TGTGCCAGCAGCCGCGCAGGCCAGAAGAACACTGAAGCTTTCTTT
.	.	TRBV5-1	TRBJ2-3	CASSTGQPADTQYF	TGCGCCAGCAGCACAGGCCAGCCCGCAGATACGCAGTATTTT
.	.	TRBV3-1/TRBV3-2	TRBJ2-7	CASSPRENYEQYF	TGTGCCAGCAGCCCGCGGGAAAACTACGAGCAGTACTTC
.	.	TRBV28	TRBJ1-5	CASSLVVWADIRPQHF	TGTGCCAGCAGTTTAGTAGTTTGGGCAGACATAAGGCCCCAGCATTTT
.	TRBD1	TRBV7-2	TRBJ2-4	CASSLRQGITKNIQYF	TGTGCCAGCAGCCTAAGACAGGGGATCACCAAAAACATTCAGTACTTC
.	.	TRBV27	TRBJ1-5	CASARTDEYNQPQHF	TGTGCCAGCGCCCGGACAGACGAATACAATCAGCCCCAGCATTTT
few	TRBD2	TRBV3-1/TRBV3-2	TRBJ2-5	CASRTSGSKETQYF	TGTGCCAGCAGGACTAGCGGGAGTAAAGAGACCCAGTACTTC
.	.	TRBV10-2	TRBJ1-5	CASSETGNRDQPQHF	TGCGCCAGCAGTGAAACCGGGAATAGAGATCAGCCCCAGCATTTT
.	.	TRBV15	TRBJ1-1	CATSRGWGGKNTEAFF	TGTGCCACCAGCAGAGGTTGGGGCGGGAAGAACACTGAAGCTTTCTTT
.	TRBD1	TRBV28	TRBJ1-3	CASSLYPGTGGNTIYF	TGTGCCAGCAGTTTATACCCCGGGACAGGGGGAAACACCATATATTTT
.	TRBD2	TRBV4-1	TRBJ2-7	CASSQTPTSRDYEQYF	TGCGCCAGCAGCCAAACCCCGACTAGCAGGGACTACGAGCAGTACTTC
.	.	TRBV27	TRBJ2-7	CASGLQARYEQYF	TGTGCCAGCGGATTACAGGCCCGCTACGAGCAGTACTTC
.	.	TRBV5-4	TRBJ2-3	CASSLPTGTDTQYF	TGTGCCAGCAGCTTACCCACTGGCACAGATACGCAGTATTTT
.	TRBD1	TRBV13	TRBJ2-7	CASSYGTGRAYEQYF	TGTGCCAGCAGCTACGGGACAGGGCGGGCATACGAGCAGTACTTC
.	.	TRBV18	TRBJ1-5	CASSPPGNSNQPQHF	TGTGCCAGCTCACCACCGGGCAATAGCAATCAGCCCCAGCATTTT
.	TRBD1	TRBV10-3	TRBJ1-2	CAISATGVVYGYTF	TGTGCCATCAGTGCGACAGGGGTTGTCTATGGCTACACCTTC
.	.	TRBV10-3	TRBJ1-1	CAISESEILNTEAFF	TGTGCCATCAGTGAGTCGGAGATCTTGAACACTGAAGCTTTCTTT
.	TRBD1	TRBV28	TRBJ1-5	CASSSAYTRTGGLLPQHF	TGTGCCAGCAGTAGCGCATATACCCGGACAGGGGGTCTCCTTCCCCAGCATTTT
.	.	TRBV5-1	TRBJ2-7	CASSVRDSLQPGYEQYF	TGCGCCAGCAGCGTACGGGACTCCCTACAGCCGGGCTACGAGCAGTACTTC
.	TRBD1	TRBV6-4	TRBJ2-7	CASSRDRGYEQYF	TGTGCCAGCAGCCGGGACAGGGGATACGAGCAGTACTTC
once	.	TRBV5-1	TRBJ2-7	CASSSDWGGPNEQYF	TGCGCCAGCAGCTCAGACTGGGGGGGGCCGAATGAGCAGTACTTC
.	TRBD2	TRBV7-2	TRBJ2-3	CASSRGLAGGPSTQYF	TGTGCCAGCAGCCGTGGACTAGCGGGAGGGCCGAGTACGCAGTATTTT
once	.	TRBV28	TRBJ1-2	CATREVGYGYTF	TGTGCCACCCGGGAGGTGGGATATGGCTACACCTTC
.	TRBD2	TRBV19	TRBJ2-7	CASSIAGTSEQYF	TGTGCCAGTAGTATAGCCGGGACTAGCGAGCAGTACTTC
once	TRBD1	TRBV9	TRBJ1-2	CASSVQSGTGGSGYTF	TGTGCCAGCAGCGTTCAATCCGGGACAGGGGGCTCTGGCTACACCTTC
.	TRBD1	TRBV18	TRBJ1-2	CASSPGQGNYGYTF	TGTGCCAGCTCACCGGGACAGGGAAACTATGGCTACACCTTC
.	.	TRBV19	TRBJ1-5	CASRTLAKGGNQPQHF	TGTGCCAGTAGGACCCTGGCCAAGGGGGGCAATCAGCCCCAGCATTTT
few	.	TRBV30	TRBJ1-6	CAWSIFGRPDSPLHF	TGTGCCTGGAGTATCTTCGGTCGCCCCGATTCACCCCTCCACTTT
.	.	TRBV10-3	TRBJ1-1	CAISRDSMNTEAFF	TGTGCCATCAGTAGGGACTCCATGAACACTGAAGCTTTCTTT
.	TRBD1	TRBV5-1	TRBJ2-1	CASRPRDSVRGEQFF	TGCGCCAGCAGGCCCAGGGACAGTGTCCGCGGGGAGCAGTTCTTC
.	TRBD2	TRBV2	TRBJ2-1	CASTFSSRGVTDNEQFF	TGTGCCAGCACTTTCTCATCCCGGGGGGTGACGGACAATGAGCAGTTCTTC
.	.	TRBV7-2	TRBJ1-1	CASSSTWTALNTEAFF	TGTGCCAGCAGCTCGACTTGGACAGCGCTGAACACTGAAGCTTTCTTT
.	.	TRBV29-1	TRBJ2-5	CSVSYGETQYF	TGCAGCGTTTCTTACGGAGAGACCCAGTACTTC
.	.	TRBV28	TRBJ2-1	CASSSGAVHEQFF	TGTGCCAGCAGTTCCGGCGCGGTCCATGAGCAGTTCTTC
.	TRBD1	TRBV5-1	TRBJ1-5	CASSWTGVDQPQHF	TGCGCCAGCAGCTGGACAGGGGTCGATCAGCCCCAGCATTTT
.	.	TRBV19	TRBJ2-7	CAGTAYEQYF	TGTGCCGGGACTGCCTACGAGCAGTACTTC
.	TRBD2	TRBV6-4	TRBJ2-1	CASSYSGRDNEQFF	TGTGCCAGCAGTTATAGCGGGAGGGACAATGAGCAGTTCTTC
.	.	TRBV5-5	TRBJ1-6	CASSITITGYNSPLHF	TGTGCCAGCAGCATAACTATAACAGGCTATAATTCACCCCTCCACTTT
.	.	TRBV27	TRBJ1-6	CASSLRGRENSPLHF	TGTGCCAGCAGTTTACGCGGAAGGGAGAATTCACCCCTCCACTTT